This T cell receptor (beta chain) was sequenced in a study of metastatic and nonmetastatic thyroid tumors. Study-wide points: TCR beta diversity was reportedly significantly higher in malignant thyroid tumors than benign nodules, in blood and tumor.

All patients were treatment-naive before thyroid surgery. The germline V and J ends were trimmed by 0 bases and 1 base, with 13 bases remaining between them. The CDR3 sequence is 16 residues long. Looked up from germline, CDR1 is MGHRA and CDR2 is YSYEKL. TCRdb re-called clones from the PCR reads using MiXCR. The table records about 23,000 clones, around 28% of them present only once. This clone is termed medium-sized. Its antigen is unknown. This clonotype was obtained from a female donor with papillary thyroid cancer or a benign thyroid nodule (not recorded which). Some clones in this sample may be carry-over from other donors' samples. V is TRBV4-1 and J is TRBJ2-7; no firm D call. Sequencing was performed on tumor tissue. The DNA for the CDR3 is TGCGCCAGCAGCCAAGACAACGCCGGATCTTCCTACGAGCAGTACTTC. Protein sequence: CASSQDNAGSSYEQYF.